This TCR beta chain is drawn from a study of OX40 agonist ivuxolimab in advanced cancers. Study-level background: Partial responses were achieved by three patients, one with hepatocellular carcinoma and two with cutaneous melanoma.

The CDR3 covers 15 residues. Trimming cost V 3 bases and J 5 bases; bases outside gene matches: 10. The germline CDR1 and CDR2 sequences are KGHSH and LQKENI. Measured with immunoSEQ multiplex PCR; TCRdb has only the in-frame clones, and not every one. The sample holds roughly 100,000 clones, about 85% seen once. The chain employs TRBV18 and TRBJ2-7, with 7 bases fitting TRBD1. Sequencing used CD4+ or CD8+ T cells sorted from blood, obtained in a trial of the OX40 agonist ivuxolimab. The TCR comes from an adult with an advanced solid tumor such as melanoma, head and neck, liver or kidney cancer. CDR3 amino acids: CASSPSGTVLHEQYF. Here the CDR3 DNA reads TGTGCCAGCTCACCGTCCGGGACAGTCCTCCACGAGCAGTACTTC. Variable domain in full (rest from reference TRBV18 and TRBJ2-7): NAGVMQNPRHLVRRRGQEARLRCSPMKGHSHVYWYRQLPEEGLKFMVYLQKENIIDESGMPKERFSAEFPKEGPSILRIQQVVRGDSAAYFCASSPSGTVLHEQYFGPGTRLTVT.